The 3 T cell receptor beta chains below all came from one sample that was sequenced in a study of blood T cell repertoires in COVID-19 (dated by TCRdb to about 2020). The library was obtained by the immunoSEQ multiplex PCR assay. Drawn from immuneACCESS, this table holds only the in-frame rearrangements with V and J called that TCRdb kept. Clones are partly lost; checked studies trace under half to an unresolved V gene and leave the rest unexplained. The table for this sample lists roughly 250,000 clones; approximately 84% of them were counted only once. The ten most abundant clones make up 4.4% of the sample. Sequencing was performed on peripheral blood. All receptors derive from a man between 45 and 60 years old with active or convalescent COVID-19.

The chain is built from TRBV30 and TRBJ1-6, with 7 bases identical to TRBD1. With V trimmed by 8 bases and J by 3 bases, 10 bases remained unmatched. Germline V gene sequence: CDR1 GTSNPN, CDR2 SVGIG (reference sequence). The CDR3 is made up of 15 amino acids. CDR3 bases: TGTGCCGGATCCACAGGGGTTCTCTATAATTCACCCCTCCACTTT. Its protein product is CAGSTGVLYNSPLHF.

The gene calls are TRBV10-3 and TRBJ2-3; 9 bases are a match to TRBD2. CDR3 length: 14 amino acids. Germline V lookup: CDR1 ENHRY, CDR2 SYGVKD. V lost 4 bases, J lost 3 bases, and 2 bases stayed unmatched. The CDR3 nucleotides read TGTGCCATCAGTGGGCGGGGGGGGACAGATACGCAGTATTTT. Its protein product is CAISGRGGTDTQYF.

The genes are TRBV18 and TRBJ1-1, with a weak D call TRBD1 (6 bases). Trimming removed 3 bases at V and 7 bases at J, with 15 bases between. Germline V CDR1 and CDR2: KGHSH, LQKENI. The CDR3 sequence is 14 residues long. DNA for the CDR3: TGTGCCAGCTCACCGACAGGCGCCTTGAATGAAGCTTTCTTT. It translates to CASSPTGALNEAFF.